This T cell receptor beta chain was identified in a study of blood T cell repertoires in COVID-19. The method was immunoSEQ multiplex PCR; TCRdb's version includes in-frame clones alone and lacks a portion of them. The repertoire consists of 250,000 or so clones, with roughly 85% occurring once and the leading ten covering approximately 3.3%. This clonotype originated in a man between 18 and 29 years old with active or convalescent COVID-19. Sequencing used peripheral blood.

CDR3 sequence: CASSQRQGALNTEAFF. The CDR3 DNA reads TGTGCCAGCAGCCAGAGACAGGGGGCTTTGAACACTGAAGCTTTCTTT. This rearrangement joins TRBV7-2 to TRBJ1-1; TRBD1 agrees at 10 bases. V lost 5 bases to trimming and J lost 0 bases; unmatched junction nucleotides: 6. The CDR3 has 16 amino acids. Looked up from germline, CDR1 is SGHTA and CDR2 is FQGNSA. Together with reference TRBV7-2 and TRBJ1-1, the CDR3 gives the full variable domain: GAGVSQSPSNKVTEKGKDVELRCDPISGHTALYWYRQSLGQGLEFLIYFQGNSAPDKSGLPSDRFSAERTGGSVSTLTIQRTQQEDSAVYLCASSQRQGALNTEAFFGQGTRLTVV.